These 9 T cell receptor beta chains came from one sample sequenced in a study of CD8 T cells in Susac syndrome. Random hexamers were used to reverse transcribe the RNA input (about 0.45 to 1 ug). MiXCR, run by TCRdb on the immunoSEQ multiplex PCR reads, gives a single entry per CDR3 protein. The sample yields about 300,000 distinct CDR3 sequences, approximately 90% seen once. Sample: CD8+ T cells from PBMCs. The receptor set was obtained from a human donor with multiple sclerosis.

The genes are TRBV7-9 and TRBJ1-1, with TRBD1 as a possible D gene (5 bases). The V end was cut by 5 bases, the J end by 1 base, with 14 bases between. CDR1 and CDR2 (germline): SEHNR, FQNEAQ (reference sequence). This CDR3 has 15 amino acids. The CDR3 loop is CASSEWGGGNTEAFF. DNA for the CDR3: TGTGCCAGCAGCGAGTGGGGCGGCGGGAACACTGAAGCTTTCTTT.

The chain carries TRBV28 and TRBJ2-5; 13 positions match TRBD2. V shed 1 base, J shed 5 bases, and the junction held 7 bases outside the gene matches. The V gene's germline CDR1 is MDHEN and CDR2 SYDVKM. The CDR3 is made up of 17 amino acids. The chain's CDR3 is CASSLSLAGGPEETQYF. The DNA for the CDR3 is TGTGCCAGCAGTTTATCACTAGCGGGAGGGCCCGAGGAGACCCAGTACTTC.

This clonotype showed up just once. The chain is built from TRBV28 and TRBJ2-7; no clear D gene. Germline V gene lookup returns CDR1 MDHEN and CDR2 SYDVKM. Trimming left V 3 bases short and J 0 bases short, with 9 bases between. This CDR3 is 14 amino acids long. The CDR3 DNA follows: TGTGCCAGCAGTTTGAGTTGGAGCTCCTACGAGCAGTACTTC. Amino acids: CASSLSWSSYEQYF.

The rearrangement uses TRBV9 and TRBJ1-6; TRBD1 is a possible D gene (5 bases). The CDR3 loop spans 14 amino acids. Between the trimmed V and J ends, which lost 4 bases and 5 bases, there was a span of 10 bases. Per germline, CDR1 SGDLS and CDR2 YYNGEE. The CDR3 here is CASSRDGDNSPLHF. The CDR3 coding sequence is TGTGCCAGCAGCAGGGACGGTGATAATTCACCCCTCCACTTT.

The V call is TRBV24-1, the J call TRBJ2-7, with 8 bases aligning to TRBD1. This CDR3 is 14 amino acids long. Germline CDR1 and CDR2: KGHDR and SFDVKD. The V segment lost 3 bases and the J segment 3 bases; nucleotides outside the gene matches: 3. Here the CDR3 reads CATSDPGQGYEQYF. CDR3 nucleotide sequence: TGTGCCACCAGTGATCCCGGACAGGGCTACGAGCAGTACTTC.

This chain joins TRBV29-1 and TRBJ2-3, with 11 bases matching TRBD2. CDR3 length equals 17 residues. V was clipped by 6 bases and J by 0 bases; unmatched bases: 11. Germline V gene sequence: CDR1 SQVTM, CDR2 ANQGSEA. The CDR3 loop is CSVRGGRTSGSTDTQYF. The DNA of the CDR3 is TGCAGCGTGAGGGGGGGCAGGACTAGCGGGAGCACAGATACGCAGTATTTT.

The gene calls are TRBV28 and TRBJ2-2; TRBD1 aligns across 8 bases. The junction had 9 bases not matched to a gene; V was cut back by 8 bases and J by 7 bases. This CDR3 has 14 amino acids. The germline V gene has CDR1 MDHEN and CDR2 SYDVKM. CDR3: CASAQGESGGELFF. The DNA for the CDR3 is TGTGCCAGCGCACAGGGGGAGTCGGGCGGGGAGCTGTTTTTT. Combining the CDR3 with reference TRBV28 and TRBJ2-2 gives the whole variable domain DVKVTQSSRYLVKRTGEKVFLECVQDMDHENMFWYRQDPGLGLRLIYFSYDVKMKEKGDIPEGYSVSREKKERFSLILESASTNQTSMYLCASAQGESGGELFFGEGSRLTVL.

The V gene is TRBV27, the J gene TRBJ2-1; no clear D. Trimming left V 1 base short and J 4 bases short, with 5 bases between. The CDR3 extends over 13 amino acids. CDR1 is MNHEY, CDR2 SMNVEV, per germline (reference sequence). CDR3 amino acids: CASSLFSYNEQFF. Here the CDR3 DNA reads TGTGCCAGCAGTTTATTCTCGTACAATGAGCAGTTCTTC.

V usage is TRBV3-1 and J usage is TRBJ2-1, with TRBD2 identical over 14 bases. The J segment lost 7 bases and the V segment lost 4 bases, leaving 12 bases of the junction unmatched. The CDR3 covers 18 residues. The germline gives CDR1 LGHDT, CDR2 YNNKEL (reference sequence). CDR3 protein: CASSPLIWTSGRLNEQFF. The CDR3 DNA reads TGTGCCAGCAGCCCCCTAATTTGGACTAGCGGGAGGCTTAATGAGCAGTTCTTC.